This T cell receptor (beta chain) was sequenced during a study of T cell responses to AZD1222 COVID-19 vaccine. Study-level findings and limits: Baseline serology detected seropositivity in only five to seven AZD1222 recipients. Vaccine-associated CD4 TCRs ranged over spike, dominating at 160-218 and 743-854. Repertoire samples came only from after the peak T cell response. It should be noted that donors were predominantly white British and more often female, and clonal diversity was possibly underestimated.

Of note for this clone: Its antigen remains unidentified.

Per the germline V gene, CDR1 is SGHRS and CDR2 is YFSETQ. The CDR3 spans 14 residues. Between the trimmed V and J ends, which lost 3 bases and 6 bases, there was a span of 14 bases. Sequencing was performed with immunoSEQ multiplex PCR; in TCRdb, only in-frame clones are kept and a portion is missing. The sample has approximately 150,000 clones, 85% to 90% seen once. The rearrangement joins TRBV5-1 to TRBJ2-3; D call uncertain. This receptor was identified in an adult who received the AZD1222 COVID-19 vaccine. The specimen comprised peripheral blood, sampled 28 days after the second AZD1222 dose. CDR3 amino acids: CASSSKPPVDTQYF. CDR3 sequence (DNA): TGCGCCAGCAGCTCTAAGCCCCCTGTGGATACGCAGTATTTT.